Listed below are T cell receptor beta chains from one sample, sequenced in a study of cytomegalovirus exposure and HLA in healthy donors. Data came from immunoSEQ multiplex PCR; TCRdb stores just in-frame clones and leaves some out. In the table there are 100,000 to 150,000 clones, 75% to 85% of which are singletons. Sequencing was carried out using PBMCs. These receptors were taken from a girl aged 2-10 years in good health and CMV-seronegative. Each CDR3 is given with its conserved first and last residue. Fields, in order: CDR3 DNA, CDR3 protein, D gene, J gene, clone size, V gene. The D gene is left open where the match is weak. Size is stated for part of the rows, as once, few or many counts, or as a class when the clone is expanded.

DNA: TGTGCCTGGAGTGCCTGGATTATTAGCGGCTACAATGAGCAGTTCTTC; CDR3: CAWSAWIISGYNEQFF; D: -; J: TRBJ2-1; size: -; V: TRBV30
DNA: TGTGCCAGCAGTGGACAGGGGGCGAGCAATCAGCCCCAGCATTTT; CDR3: CASSGQGASNQPQHF; D: TRBD1; J: TRBJ1-5; size: few; V: TRBV2
DNA: TGTGCCAGCAGTGCAGACGGCGGCTACGAGCAGTACTTC; CDR3: CASSADGGYEQYF; D: -; J: TRBJ2-7; size: -; V: TRBV6-5
DNA: TGTGCCAGCAGCCCATCTAGCGGGAGTCTCTTCTTC; CDR3: CASSPSSGSLFF; D: TRBD2; J: TRBJ2-1; size: -; V: TRBV7-3
DNA: TGTGCCAGCAGTTTAGGACAGGAGGGCAATCAGCCCCAGCATTTT; CDR3: CASSLGQEGNQPQHF; D: TRBD1; J: TRBJ1-5; size: -; V: TRBV28
DNA: TGCAGCGTTGGACAGCTCCAAGAGACCCAGTACTTC; CDR3: CSVGQLQETQYF; D: -; J: TRBJ2-5; size: -; V: TRBV29-1
DNA: TGTGCCAGCAGCTTAATAGCTACGGCCAATGAGCAGTTCTTC; CDR3: CASSLIATANEQFF; D: -; J: TRBJ2-1; size: -; V: TRBV7-9
DNA: TGTGCCAGCAGTTCCCGACGGGGGGGGCGCGCGGCTAATGAAAAACTGTTTTTT; CDR3: CASSSRRGGRAANEKLFF; D: -; J: TRBJ1-4; size: -; V: TRBV28
DNA: TGTGCCAGCAGAGCCCGGGACAGGCACACTGAAGCTTTCTTT; CDR3: CASRARDRHTEAFF; D: TRBD1; J: TRBJ1-1; size: -; V: TRBV6-5
DNA: TGTGCCAGCAGTACAGGGTTTCAGGACTATGGCTACACCTTC; CDR3: CASSTGFQDYGYTF; D: -; J: TRBJ1-2; size: few; V: TRBV6-5
DNA: TGTGCCAGCAGTGAAGACAGGGTCAGTCAGCCCCAGCATTTT; CDR3: CASSEDRVSQPQHF; D: TRBD1; J: TRBJ1-5; size: -; V: TRBV25-1